What follows is one T cell receptor beta chain and its context. Its antigen remains unidentified. The sample contains more than one DNA sequence encoding this CDR3. This specimen belongs to a study of shared clonotypes between healthy human individuals. The protocol was immunoSEQ multiplex PCR, while the TCRdb copy is restricted to in-frame clones and leaves out a portion. The data hold some 700,000 clones, with about 90% observed a single time. Study-wide findings and caveats: Shared clonotypes across all four donors exceeded non-shared ones in generation probability.

Trimming left V 3 bases short and J 2 bases short, with 8 bases between. The CDR3 consists of 14 residues. Per the germline V gene, CDR1 is SGHAT and CDR2 is FQNNGV. V gene TRBV11-2 combines with J gene TRBJ1-3; D not certain. This clonotype was sampled from a man aged 18 to 29 in good health. Some clones in this sample may be carry-over from other donors' samples. Sequenced input: memory CD8+ T cells from PBMCs. The subset here: CD45RO+ cells pooled with CCR7-negative TemRA cells. CDR3 sequence reads: CASSLRGTGNTIYF. CDR3 nucleotide sequence: TGTGCCAGCAGCTTGAGAGGCACTGGAAACACCATATATTTT.